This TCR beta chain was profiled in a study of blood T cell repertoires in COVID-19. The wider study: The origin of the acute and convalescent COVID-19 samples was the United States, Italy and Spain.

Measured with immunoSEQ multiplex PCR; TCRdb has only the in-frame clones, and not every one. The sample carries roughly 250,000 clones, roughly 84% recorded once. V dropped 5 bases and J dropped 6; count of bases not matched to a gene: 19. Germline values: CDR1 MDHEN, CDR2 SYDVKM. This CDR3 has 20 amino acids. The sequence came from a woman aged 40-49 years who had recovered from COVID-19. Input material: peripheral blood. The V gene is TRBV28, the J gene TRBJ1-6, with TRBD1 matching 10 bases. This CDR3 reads CASSPFAGTGALPSNSPLHF. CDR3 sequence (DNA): TGTGCCAGCAGTCCATTCGCCGGGACAGGGGCCCTTCCCTCTAATTCACCCCTCCACTTT.